One and the same sample provided the 21 T cell receptor beta chains below, sequenced in a study of graft-versus-host responses after intestinal transplantation. Assay: immunoSEQ multiplex PCR; the TCRdb copy retains only in-frame clones and omits some. This table has about 130,000 clones, about 93% appearing once. Antigen specificity for these receptors is unknown. Sequencing used unstimulated CD4+ T cells sorted from spleen or lymph node cells, obtained before intestinal transplant. These receptors all come from a human donor who received an intestinal transplant.

The rearrangement joins TRBV30 to TRBJ1-2; D is unclear. The V end lost 5 bases, the J end lost 0 bases, and 4 bases lay between the germline ends. This CDR3 is built from 11 residues. Germline V gene data show CDR1 as GTSNPN and CDR2 as SVGIG (reference sequence). CDR3 protein: CAWGTNYGYTF. CDR3 DNA: TGTGCCTGGGGGACTAACTATGGCTACACCTTC.

The chain couples TRBV28 to TRBJ2-4; 7 bases match TRBD1. V lost 1 base to trimming and J lost 4 bases; unmatched junction nucleotides: 10. The CDR3 has 17 residues. Germline V gives CDR1 MDHEN, CDR2 SYDVKM. The CDR3 DNA is TGTGCCAGCAGTTTATCGGGGACAGTCCCCTCTAAAAACATTCAGTACTTC. It yields the protein CASSLSGTVPSKNIQYF.

This clone was counted a few times. The chain joins TRBV28 to TRBJ2-1; D call uncertain. The V end lost 5 bases, the J end lost 0 bases, and 11 bases lay between the germline ends. Germline lookup yields CDR1 MDHEN and CDR2 SYDVKM. This CDR3 has 15 residues. The CDR3 DNA reads as TGTGCCAGCAGTGCCCCTCCTAGCTCCTACAATGAGCAGTTCTTC. Translation: CASSAPPSSYNEQFF.

The rearrangement joins TRBV11-2 to TRBJ1-3, with D unresolved. CDR1 and CDR2 (germline): SGHAT, FQNNGV. Trimming pared 7 bases from V and 0 bases from J, leaving 13 bases between. This CDR3 spans 15 amino acids. The CDR3 bases are TGTGCCAGCAACCCCTCCGGTCTCTCTGGAAACACCATATATTTT. Translated: CASNPSGLSGNTIYF.

The chain joins TRBV7-2 to TRBJ1-4; 7 nucleotides align to TRBD1. Germline-derived CDR1 and CDR2 are SGHTA and FQGNSA. The CDR3 length is 17 residues. V was pared by 5 bases and J by 0 bases, with 9 bases of the junction left unmatched. The CDR3 DNA is TGTGCCAGCAGCCCAAGGACAGGAGGAGCAACTAATGAAAAACTGTTTTTT. Translation gives CASSPRTGGATNEKLFF. Filled out from reference TRBV7-2 and TRBJ1-4, the complete variable domain reads GAGVSQSPSNKVTEKGKDVELRCDPISGHTALYWYRQSLGQGLEFLIYFQGNSAPDKSGLPSDRFSAERTGGSVSTLTIQRTQQEDSAVYLCASSPRTGGATNEKLFFGSGTQLSVL.

The chain employs TRBV5-6 and TRBJ2-5; TRBD2 aligns across 12 bases. After removal of 3 bases from V and 4 bases from J, the junction contained 7 bases not matched to a gene. Germline V gives CDR1 SGHDT, CDR2 YYEEEE. This CDR3 region has 16 residues. The CDR3 nucleotides are TGTGCCAGCAGCTCACGACTAGCGGGAGTATCAGAGACCCAGTACTTC. It specifies CASSSRLAGVSETQYF.

The table lists this clone with a count of one. The V and J genes are TRBV28 and TRBJ2-1; TRBD2 matches at 8 bases. J lost 4 bases, V lost 2 bases, and 4 bases had no gene match. Germline V gene data show CDR1 as MDHEN and CDR2 as SYDVKM. The CDR3 contains 15 residues. The CDR3 is CASSLRGRTYNEQFF. As DNA, the CDR3 is TGTGCCAGCAGTTTACGCGGGAGGACATACAATGAGCAGTTCTTC.

The chain recombines TRBV5-8 with TRBJ1-3; D gene uncertain. Trimming removed 1 base from V and 0 bases from J, with 14 bases in between. This CDR3 spans 17 amino acids. From germline, CDR1 is SGHTS and CDR2 YDEGEE. The CDR3 loop is CASSLLGPISSGNTIYF. The CDR3 DNA sequence: TGTGCCAGCAGCTTGTTGGGTCCGATAAGCTCTGGAAACACCATATATTTT.

The chain couples TRBV2 to TRBJ1-1, with D possibly TRBD1 on 5 matching bases. Germline values: CDR1 SNHLY, CDR2 FYNNEI. The germline V and J ends were trimmed by 3 bases and 1 base, with 9 bases remaining between them. The CDR3 runs to 14 residues. In DNA form, the CDR3 reads TGTGCCAGCAGTGACCAGGGAACGAACACTGAAGCTTTCTTT. Translation gives CASSDQGTNTEAFF.

A remark on this clone: The sample contains more than one DNA sequence encoding this CDR3. The chain is built from TRBV5-6 and TRBJ2-5; no firm D call. V was cut by 4 bases and J by 5 bases, with 6 bases left in between. Germline assignment: CDR1 SGHDT and CDR2 YYEEEE. The CDR3 runs to 11 residues. The CDR3 nucleotides read TGTGCCAGCAGCGTCCAGGAGACCCAGTACTTC. Translating gives CASSVQETQYF.

The chain has TRBV9 and TRBJ2-7; no reliable D call. The germline V gene encodes CDR1 SGDLS and CDR2 YYNGEE. This CDR3 spans 13 amino acids. V was pared by 8 bases and J by 0 bases, with 12 bases between. CDR3 residues: CASPRPHSYEQYF. CDR3 nucleotides: TGTGCCAGTCCCCGGCCCCACTCCTACGAGCAGTACTTC.

The rearrangement joins TRBV28 to TRBJ2-6; D is undetermined. V lost 9 bases to trimming and J lost 0 bases, with 6 bases between them. The CDR3 totals 13 residues. Germline CDR1 reads MDHEN; CDR2 reads SYDVKM. The CDR3 DNA is TGTGCCAGTAAAAGCTCTGGGGCCAACGTCCTGACTTTC. This codes for CASKSSGANVLTF. Complete variable domain (other parts from reference TRBV28 and TRBJ2-6): DVKVTQSSRYLVKRTGEKVFLECVQDMDHENMFWYRQDPGLGLRLIYFSYDVKMKEKGDIPEGYSVSREKKERFSLILESASTNQTSMYLCASKSSGANVLTFGAGSRLTVL.

The genes are TRBV7-2 and TRBJ1-5; unclear D gene. Looked up from germline, CDR1 is SGHTA and CDR2 is FQGNSA. There are 13 residues in the CDR3. V lost 5 bases and J lost 9, with 14 bases in between. The CDR3 nucleotides are TGTGCCAGCAGCGTCGGGTCGACGGGGCCCCAGCATTTT. Its protein is CASSVGSTGPQHF.

V and J are TRBV28 and TRBJ1-5, with D hard to call. The germline V gene has CDR1 MDHEN and CDR2 SYDVKM. The CDR3 runs 13 residues. Between the trimmed V and J ends, which lost 6 bases and 2 bases, there was a span of 8 bases. The CDR3 DNA is TGTGCCAGCAGATGGCGTGGCAATCAGCCCCAGCATTTT. Encoded protein: CASRWRGNQPQHF.

The chain couples TRBV30 to TRBJ1-1; D is undetermined. V lost 1 base and J 3 bases, leaving 9 bases between the germline ends. This CDR3 contains 13 residues. Per germline, CDR1 GTSNPN and CDR2 SVGIG (reference sequence). The CDR3: CAWSGVSYTEAFF. For the CDR3, the DNA is TGTGCCTGGAGTGGGGTATCGTACACTGAAGCTTTCTTT.

The V gene is TRBV2, the J gene TRBJ2-2; 9 positions match TRBD1. CDR3 length: 14 amino acids. Germline V gene sequence: CDR1 SNHLY, CDR2 FYNNEI. V gave up 7 bases and J gave up 7 bases; unmatched junction bases: 7. The CDR3 reads CASKRQGGYGELFF. CDR3 coding DNA: TGTGCCAGCAAACGACAGGGGGGATACGGGGAGCTGTTTTTT.

The rearrangement uses TRBV15 and TRBJ2-5; no reliable D call. CDR1 is LNHNV, CDR2 YYDKDF, per germline (reference sequence). The ends were cut back, 0 bases at V and 1 base at J, with 9 bases in the middle. The CDR3 is made up of 15 amino acids. CDR3 nucleotide sequence: TGTGCCACCAGCAGAGATAGGCAGCCCCAAGAGACCCAGTACTTC. This encodes CATSRDRQPQETQYF.

This chain links TRBV19 with TRBJ1-2; D is unresolved. This CDR3 spans 14 amino acids. Trimming took off 1 base at V and 1 base at J, with 7 bases between the two ends. Germline V gene lookup returns CDR1 LNHDA and CDR2 SQIVND (reference sequence). The CDR3 is CASSIGTYNYGYTF. The CDR3 DNA follows: TGTGCCAGTAGTATAGGGACGTATAACTATGGCTACACCTTC.

The chain is built from TRBV7-3 and TRBJ2-3; no definite D call. V was trimmed by 5 bases and J by 0 bases, leaving 9 bases between them. The CDR3 contains 14 residues. Germline lookup yields CDR1 SGHTA and CDR2 FQGTGA. CDR3 in amino acids: CASSPDGSTDTQYF. CDR3 sequence (DNA): TGTGCCAGCAGCCCGGACGGAAGCACAGATACGCAGTATTTT.

The chain couples TRBV30 to TRBJ1-2; the D gene is possibly TRBD1 (6 bases). CDR1 GTSNPN and CDR2 SVGIG come from the germline V gene (reference sequence). There are 14 residues in the CDR3. V lost 3 bases and J 3 bases, leaving 14 bases between the germline ends. Written as DNA, the CDR3 is TGTGCCTGGAGAAGGGGGGCGTGGGACTATGGCTACACCTTC. As protein: CAWRRGAWDYGYTF. Filled out from reference TRBV30 and TRBJ1-2, the complete variable domain reads SQTIHQWPATLVQPVGSPLSLECTVEGTSNPNLYWYRQAAGRGLQLLFYSVGIGQISSEVPQNLSASRPQDRQFILSSKKLLLSDSGFYLCAWRRGAWDYGYTFGSGTRLTVV.

This chain uses TRBV6-5 with TRBJ1-2; possibly TRBD1 for D (5 bases). Germline-derived CDR1 and CDR2 are MNHEY and SVGAGI. The CDR3 spans 15 residues. Trimming left V 6 bases short and J 4 bases short, with 18 bases between. The CDR3, as DNA: TGTGCCAGCAGACTACTCCGGGACTCATCCTATGGCTACACCTTC. This encodes CASRLLRDSSYGYTF.